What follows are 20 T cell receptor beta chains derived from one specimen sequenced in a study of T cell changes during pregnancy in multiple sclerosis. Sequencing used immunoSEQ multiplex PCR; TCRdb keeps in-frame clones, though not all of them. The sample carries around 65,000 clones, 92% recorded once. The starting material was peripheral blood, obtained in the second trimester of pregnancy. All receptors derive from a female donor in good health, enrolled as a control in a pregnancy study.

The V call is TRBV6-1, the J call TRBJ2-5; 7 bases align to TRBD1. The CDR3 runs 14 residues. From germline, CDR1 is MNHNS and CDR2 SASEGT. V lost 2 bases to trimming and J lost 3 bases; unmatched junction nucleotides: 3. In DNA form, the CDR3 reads TGTGCCAGCAGTGAAACAGGGGTGAAAGAGACCCAGTACTTC. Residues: CASSETGVKETQYF.

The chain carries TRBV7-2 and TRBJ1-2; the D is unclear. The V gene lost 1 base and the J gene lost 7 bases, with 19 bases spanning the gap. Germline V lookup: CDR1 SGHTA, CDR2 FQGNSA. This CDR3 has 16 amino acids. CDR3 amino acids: CASSLERELFGSGYTF. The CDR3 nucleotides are TGTGCCAGCAGCTTAGAGCGGGAACTCTTCGGTAGTGGCTACACCTTC.

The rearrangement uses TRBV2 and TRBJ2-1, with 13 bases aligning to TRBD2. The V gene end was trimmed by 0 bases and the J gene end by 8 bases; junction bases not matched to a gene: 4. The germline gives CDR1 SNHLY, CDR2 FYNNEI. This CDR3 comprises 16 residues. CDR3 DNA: TGTGCCAGCAGTGAAGCGGGACTAGCGGGGATCGATGAGCAGTTCTTC. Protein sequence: CASSEAGLAGIDEQFF.

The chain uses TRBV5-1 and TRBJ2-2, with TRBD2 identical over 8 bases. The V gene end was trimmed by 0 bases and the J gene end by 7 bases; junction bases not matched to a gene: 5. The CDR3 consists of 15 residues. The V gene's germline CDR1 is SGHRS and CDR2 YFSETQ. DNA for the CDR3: TGCGCCAGCAGCTTGGTCGGGACTAGTGGCGGGGAGCTGTTTTTT. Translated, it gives CASSLVGTSGGELFF.

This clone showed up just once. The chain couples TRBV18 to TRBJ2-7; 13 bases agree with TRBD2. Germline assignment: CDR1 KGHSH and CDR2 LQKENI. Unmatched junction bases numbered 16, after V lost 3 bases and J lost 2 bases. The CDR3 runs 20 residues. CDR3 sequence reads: CASSPQRGAGTSGRAYEQYF. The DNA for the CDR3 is TGTGCCAGCTCACCCCAAAGGGGCGCAGGTACTAGCGGGAGGGCCTACGAGCAGTACTTC.

The CDR3 region has the DNA TGTGCCAGCATCGAGGCGGGCCTAGGGTACAATGAGCAGTTCTTC. Its translation is CASIEAGLGYNEQFF. The chain links TRBV2 to TRBJ2-1; tentatively, D is TRBD2 (5 bases). The CDR3 consists of 15 residues. CDR1 is SNHLY, CDR2 FYNNEI, per germline. V was shortened by 7 bases and J by 4 bases, with 17 bases between the two germline ends.

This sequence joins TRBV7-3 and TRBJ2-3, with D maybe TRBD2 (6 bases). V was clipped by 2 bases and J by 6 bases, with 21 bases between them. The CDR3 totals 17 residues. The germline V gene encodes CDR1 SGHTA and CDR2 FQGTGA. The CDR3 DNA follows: TGTGCCAGCAGCTTAGATGGGCGGGACCCCCTATACGATACGCAGTATTTT. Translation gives CASSLDGRDPLYDTQYF.

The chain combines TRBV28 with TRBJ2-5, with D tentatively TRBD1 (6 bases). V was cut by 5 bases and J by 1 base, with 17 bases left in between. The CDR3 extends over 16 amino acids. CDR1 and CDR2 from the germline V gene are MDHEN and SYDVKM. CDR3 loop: CASSLGGSMPQETQYF. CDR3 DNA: TGTGCCAGCAGTCTTGGGGGCAGTATGCCCCAAGAGACCCAGTACTTC.

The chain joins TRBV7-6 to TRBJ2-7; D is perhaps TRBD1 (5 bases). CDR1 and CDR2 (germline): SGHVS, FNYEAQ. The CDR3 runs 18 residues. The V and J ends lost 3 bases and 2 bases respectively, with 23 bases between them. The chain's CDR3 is CASSFQSMGHPRAYEQYF. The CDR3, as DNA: TGTGCCAGCAGCTTCCAATCTATGGGCCATCCCAGGGCCTACGAGCAGTACTTC.

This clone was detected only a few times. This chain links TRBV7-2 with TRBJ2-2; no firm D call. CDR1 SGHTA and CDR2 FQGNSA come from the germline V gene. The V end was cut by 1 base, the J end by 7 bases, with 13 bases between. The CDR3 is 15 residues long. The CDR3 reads CASSLGSRSGGELFF. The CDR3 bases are TGTGCCAGCAGCTTAGGGTCCAGGTCAGGCGGGGAGCTGTTTTTT.

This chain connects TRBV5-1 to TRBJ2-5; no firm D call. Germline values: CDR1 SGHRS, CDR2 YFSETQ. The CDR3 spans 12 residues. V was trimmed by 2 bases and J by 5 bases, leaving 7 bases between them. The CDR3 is CASSFDTETQYF. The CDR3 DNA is TGCGCCAGCAGCTTCGACACGGAGACCCAGTACTTC.

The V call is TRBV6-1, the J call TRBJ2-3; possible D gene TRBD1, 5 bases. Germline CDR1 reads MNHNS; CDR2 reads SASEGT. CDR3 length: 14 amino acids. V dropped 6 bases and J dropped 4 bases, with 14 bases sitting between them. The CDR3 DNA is TGTGCCAGCAGAGACAATAGGGGCCCAGATACGCAGTATTTT. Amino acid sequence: CASRDNRGPDTQYF.

Written as DNA, the CDR3 is TGCGCCAGCAGCTTGGACTATTATCAGGGGGAAAAACTGTTTTTT. Translated: CASSLDYYQGEKLFF. The V call is TRBV5-1, the J call TRBJ1-4; possible D gene TRBD1, 6 bases. Germline CDR1 is SGHRS and CDR2 is YFSETQ. Trimming shortened V by 0 bases and J by 8 bases, and 14 bases separated the two germline ends. The CDR3 sequence is 15 residues long.

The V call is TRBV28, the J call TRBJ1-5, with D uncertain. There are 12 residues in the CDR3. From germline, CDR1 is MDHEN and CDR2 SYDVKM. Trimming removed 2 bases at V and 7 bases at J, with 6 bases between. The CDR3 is CASSLNGQPQHF. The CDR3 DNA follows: TGTGCCAGCAGTTTAAACGGGCAGCCCCAGCATTTT.

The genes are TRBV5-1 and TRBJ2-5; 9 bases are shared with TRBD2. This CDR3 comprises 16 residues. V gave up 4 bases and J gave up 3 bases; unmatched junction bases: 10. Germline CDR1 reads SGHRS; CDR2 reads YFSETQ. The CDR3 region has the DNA TGCGCCAGCAGCCGAGAGGGGGCGGGAGGGGAAGAGACCCAGTACTTC. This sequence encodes CASSREGAGGEETQYF. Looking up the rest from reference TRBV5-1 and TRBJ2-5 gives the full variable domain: KAGVTQTPRYLIKTRGQQVTLSCSPISGHRSVSWYQQTPGQGLQFLFEYFSETQRNKGNFPGRFSGRQFSNSRSEMNVSTLELGDSALYLCASSREGAGGEETQYFGPGTRLLVL.

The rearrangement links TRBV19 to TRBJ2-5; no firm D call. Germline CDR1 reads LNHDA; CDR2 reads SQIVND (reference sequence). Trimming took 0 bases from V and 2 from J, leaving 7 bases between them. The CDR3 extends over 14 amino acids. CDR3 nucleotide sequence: TGTGCCAGTAGTATAGATCGTGTTCAAGAGACCCAGTACTTC. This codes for CASSIDRVQETQYF. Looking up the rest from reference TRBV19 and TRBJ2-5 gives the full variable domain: DGGITQSPKYLFRKEGQNVTLSCEQNLNHDAMYWYRQDPGQGLRLIYYSQIVNDFQKGDIAEGYSVSREKKESFPLTVTSAQKNPTAFYLCASSIDRVQETQYFGPGTRLLVL.

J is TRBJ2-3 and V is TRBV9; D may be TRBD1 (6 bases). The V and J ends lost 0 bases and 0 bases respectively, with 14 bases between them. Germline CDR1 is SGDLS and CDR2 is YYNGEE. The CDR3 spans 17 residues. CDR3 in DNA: TGTGCCAGCAGCGTAGGGACCGGGACACCTAGCACAGATACGCAGTATTTT. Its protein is CASSVGTGTPSTDTQYF.

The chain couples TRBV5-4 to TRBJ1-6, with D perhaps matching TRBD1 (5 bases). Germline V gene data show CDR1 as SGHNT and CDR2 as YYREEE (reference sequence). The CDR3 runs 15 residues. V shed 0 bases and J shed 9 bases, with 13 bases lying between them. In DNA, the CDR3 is TGTGCCAGCAGCTTGGACAGGCCCGAAGTTTCACCCCTCCACTTT. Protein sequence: CASSLDRPEVSPLHF.

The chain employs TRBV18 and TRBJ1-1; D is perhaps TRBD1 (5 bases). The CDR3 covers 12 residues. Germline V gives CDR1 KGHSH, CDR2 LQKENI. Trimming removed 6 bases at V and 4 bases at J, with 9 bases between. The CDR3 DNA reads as TGTGCCAGCTCCATGGGGGGCACTGAAGCTTTCTTT. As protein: CASSMGGTEAFF.

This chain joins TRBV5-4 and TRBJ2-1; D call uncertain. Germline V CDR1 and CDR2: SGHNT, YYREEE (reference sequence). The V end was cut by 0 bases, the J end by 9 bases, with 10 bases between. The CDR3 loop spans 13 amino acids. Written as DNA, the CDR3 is TGTGCCAGCAGCTTGGGACCTCCAGGTGAGCAGTTCTTC. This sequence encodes CASSLGPPGEQFF.